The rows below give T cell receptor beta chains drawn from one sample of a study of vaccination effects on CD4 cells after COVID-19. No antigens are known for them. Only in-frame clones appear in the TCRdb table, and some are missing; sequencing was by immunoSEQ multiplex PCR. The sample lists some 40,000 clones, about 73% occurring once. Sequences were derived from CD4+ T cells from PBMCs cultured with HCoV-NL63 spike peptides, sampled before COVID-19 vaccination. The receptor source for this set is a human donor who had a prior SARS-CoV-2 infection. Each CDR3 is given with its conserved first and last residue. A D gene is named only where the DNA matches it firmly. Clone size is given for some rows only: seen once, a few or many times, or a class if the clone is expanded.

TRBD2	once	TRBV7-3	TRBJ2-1	TGTGCCAGCAGCTTACAAGCGGGAGAAAATGAGCAGTTCTTC	CASSLQAGENEQFF
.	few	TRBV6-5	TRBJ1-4	TGTGCCAGCAGTTACTCGGGGGGCCGGGGAAATGAAAAACTGTTTTTT	CASSYSGGRGNEKLFF
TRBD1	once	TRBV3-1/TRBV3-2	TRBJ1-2	TGTGCCAGCAGCCCGCCAGGGGGGGCGGGGGGCTACACCTTC	CASSPPGGAGGYTF
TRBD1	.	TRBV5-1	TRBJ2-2	TGCGCCAGCAGCTCACAGGGGGTAGACACCGGGGAGCTGTTTTTT	CASSSQGVDTGELFF
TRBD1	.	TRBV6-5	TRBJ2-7	TGTGCCAGCAGCCTTGGGACAGGGCTTTCCTACGAGCAGTACTTC	CASSLGTGLSYEQYF
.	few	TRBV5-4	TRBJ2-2	TGTGCCAGCAGCCCGAGGTTTGGGGCCGGGGAGCTGTTTTTT	CASSPRFGAGELFF
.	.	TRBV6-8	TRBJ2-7	TGTGCCAGCAGAAGGACAACTTGGACTTCCTACGAGCAGTACTTC	CASRRTTWTSYEQYF
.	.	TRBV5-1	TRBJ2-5	TGCGCCAGCAGCCCCGGGATCGGGACGACCCAGTACTTC	CASSPGIGTTQYF
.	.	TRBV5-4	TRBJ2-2	TGTGCCAGCAGCTTGGCTGCAGGGGGGGGGACCGGGGAGCTGTTTTTT	CASSLAAGGGTGELFF
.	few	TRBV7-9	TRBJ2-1	TGTGCCAGCCAGGACCGGACGAATGAGCAGTTCTTC	CASQDRTNEQFF
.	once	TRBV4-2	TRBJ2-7	TGTGCCAGCAGGGCTAGCGACTACGAGCAGTACTTC	CASRASDYEQYF
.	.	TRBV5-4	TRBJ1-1	TGTGCCAGCAGAAAGGGGATGAGTACTGAAGCTTTCTTT	CASRKGMSTEAFF
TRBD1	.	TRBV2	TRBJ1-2	TGTGCCAGCAGCGGGGACAGGCCGTTTCGGGGCTACACCTTC	CASSGDRPFRGYTF
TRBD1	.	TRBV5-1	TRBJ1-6	TGCGCCAGCAGCGACGGGACAGGGGGCTCCTATAATTCACCCCTCCACTTT	CASSDGTGGSYNSPLHF
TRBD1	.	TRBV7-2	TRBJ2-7	TGTGCCAGCAGCTCCCGACAGGGGTCCTACGAGCAGTACTTC	CASSSRQGSYEQYF
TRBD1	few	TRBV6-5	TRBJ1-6	TGTGCCAGCGGGACAGGGAATTCACCCCTCCACTTT	CASGTGNSPLHF
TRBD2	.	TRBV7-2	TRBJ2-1	TGTGCCAGCAGCTTCAGACTAGCGGGAGTGAATGAGCAGTTCTTC	CASSFRLAGVNEQFF
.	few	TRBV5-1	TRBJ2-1	TGCGCCAGCAGTTTAATCAGGTTAAGCTCCTACAATGAGCAGTTCTTC	CASSLIRLSSYNEQFF
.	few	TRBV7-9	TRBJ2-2	TGTGCCAGCAGCTTAGCATCTTGGGGGACCGGGGAGCTGTTTTTT	CASSLASWGTGELFF
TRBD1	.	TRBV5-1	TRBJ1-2	TGCGCCAGCAGCTTGGCCCCACAGGGGGCCAACTATGGCTACACCTTC	CASSLAPQGANYGYTF
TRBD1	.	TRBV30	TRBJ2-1	TGTGCCTGGAGTAGGGACAGCAATGAGCAGTTCTTC	CAWSRDSNEQFF
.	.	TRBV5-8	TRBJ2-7	TGTGCCAGCAGCCAGGGACCGATCTACGAGCAGTACTTC	CASSQGPIYEQYF
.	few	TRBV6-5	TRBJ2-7	TGTGCCAGCAGGACTCCGGGACCGGCCGAGCAGTACTTC	CASRTPGPAEQYF
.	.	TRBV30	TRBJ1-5	TGTGCCTGGAGTCGCGGGGGGTCCACGGATCTGCCCCAGCATTTT	CAWSRGGSTDLPQHF
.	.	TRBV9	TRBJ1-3	TGTGCCAGCAGCGGATCAGGGCCTGGAAACACCATATATTTT	CASSGSGPGNTIYF
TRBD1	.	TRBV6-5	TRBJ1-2	TGTGCCAGCAGCGACAGGGGGGTCTATGGCTACACCTTC	CASSDRGVYGYTF
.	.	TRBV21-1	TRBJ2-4	TGTGCCGGAGCCAGATTCCTCCTCGGGGAGCAGGAGAGTTTCCTAGCCAAAAACATTCAGTACTTC	CAGARFLLGEQESFLAKNIQYF
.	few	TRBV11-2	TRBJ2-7	TGTGCCAGCAGCTTAGGCCCCACCTCCTACGAGCAGTACTTC	CASSLGPTSYEQYF
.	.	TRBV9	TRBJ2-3	TGTGCCAGCAGCCCTCCCAGGGCGGGGGCAACAGATACGCAGTATTTT	CASSPPRAGATDTQYF
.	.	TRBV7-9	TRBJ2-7	TGTGCCAGCAGCCATTACCCCACAGGGTTCGACGAGCAGTACTTC	CASSHYPTGFDEQYF
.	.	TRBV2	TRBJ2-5	TGTGCCAGCAGTGACTGGCAGGGAGCCGAGACCCAGTACTTC	CASSDWQGAETQYF
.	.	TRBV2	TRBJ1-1	TGTGCCAGCGACGAATTTGGTACAGCTTTCTTT	CASDEFGTAFF
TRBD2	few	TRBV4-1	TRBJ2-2	TGCGCCAGCAGCCAAGAACGACTAGCGGGGGGTAAACACACCGGGGAGCTGTTTTTT	CASSQERLAGGKHTGELFF
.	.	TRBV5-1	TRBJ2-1	TGCGCCAGCAGCTTGGGGCCCGCGAGCTCCTACAATGAGCAGTTCTTC	CASSLGPASSYNEQFF
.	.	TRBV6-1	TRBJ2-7	TGTGCCAGCAGTGAAGGTTGGGGCTACGAGCAGTACTTC	CASSEGWGYEQYF
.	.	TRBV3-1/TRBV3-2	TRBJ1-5	TGTGCCAGCAGCCAAGATATAATGAGGCACAATCAGCCCCAGCATTTT	CASSQDIMRHNQPQHF
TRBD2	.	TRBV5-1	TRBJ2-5	TGCGCCAGCAGCCCCGGACTAGCGGTCCAAGAGACCCAGTACTTC	CASSPGLAVQETQYF
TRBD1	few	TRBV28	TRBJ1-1	TGTGCCAGCAGTTTTCCGGGACAGGGGTTAACTGAAGCTTTCTTT	CASSFPGQGLTEAFF
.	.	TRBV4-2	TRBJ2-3	TGTGCCAGCAGCCAAGATGGGCGGGGGCAGGTCCCAGATACGCAGTATTTT	CASSQDGRGQVPDTQYF
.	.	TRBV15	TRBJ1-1	TGTGCCACCAGCAGAGATAGCGACACTGAAGCTTTCTTT	CATSRDSDTEAFF
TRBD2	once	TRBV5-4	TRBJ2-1	TGTGCCAGCAGCCCCCGGGGGAGCGGGGGTTACAATGAGCAGTTCTTC	CASSPRGSGGYNEQFF
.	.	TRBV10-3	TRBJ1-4	TGTGCCATCAGTGCTGACAGAATTAATGAAAAACTGTTTTTT	CAISADRINEKLFF
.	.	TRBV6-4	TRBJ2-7	TGTGCCAGCAGTGAAACGGGTACTACGATGGAGCAGTACTTC	CASSETGTTMEQYF
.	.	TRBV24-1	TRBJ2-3	TGTGCCACCAGTGACCGAGGGTGGGGGGGCACAGATACGCAGTATTTT	CATSDRGWGGTDTQYF
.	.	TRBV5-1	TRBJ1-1	TGCGCCAGCAGCTTGGACGGGAGAAACACTGAAGCTTTCTTT	CASSLDGRNTEAFF
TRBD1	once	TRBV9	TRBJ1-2	TGTGCCAGCAGCCCCCGGGACAGCGAGAACTATGGCTACACCTTC	CASSPRDSENYGYTF
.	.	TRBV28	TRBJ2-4	TGTGCCAGCAGTTTAGTGGGCGACATTCAGTACTTC	CASSLVGDIQYF
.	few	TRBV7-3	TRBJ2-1	TGTGCCAGCAGCCCGACTAGTGATACCTACAATGAGCAGTTCTTC	CASSPTSDTYNEQFF
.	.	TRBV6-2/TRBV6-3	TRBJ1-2	TGTGCCAGCAGTCAAACCTATGGCTACACCTTC	CASSQTYGYTF
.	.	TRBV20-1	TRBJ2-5	TGCAGTGCTAGTCGAGCGGTGGAACCCGAGACCCAGTACTTC	CSASRAVEPETQYF
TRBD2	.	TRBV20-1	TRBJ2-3	TGCAGTGCTAGTTACAGCGGGAGTTCACGAGATACGCAGTATTTT	CSASYSGSSRDTQYF
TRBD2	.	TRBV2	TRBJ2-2	TGTGCCAGCAGTCCAAGAGTGCGGGGGGGCGACACCGGGGAGCTGTTTTTT	CASSPRVRGGDTGELFF
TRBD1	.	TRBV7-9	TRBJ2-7	TGTGCCAGCAGCTTAGAAGGGGGCGAGTACGAGCAGTACTTC	CASSLEGGEYEQYF
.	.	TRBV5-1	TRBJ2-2	TGCGCCAGCAGCTTTCAGGGTTCCGGGGAGCTGTTTTTT	CASSFQGSGELFF
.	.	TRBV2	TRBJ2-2	TGTGCCAGCAGAGCCCGACAGAACACCGGGGAGCTGTTTTTT	CASRARQNTGELFF
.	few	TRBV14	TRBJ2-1	TGTGCCAGCAGCCAAGCTACCCACAATGAGCAGTTCTTC	CASSQATHNEQFF
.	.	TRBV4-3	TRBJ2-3	TGCGCCAGCAGCCAAGATCGTAGCCGGGATACGCAGTATTTT	CASSQDRSRDTQYF